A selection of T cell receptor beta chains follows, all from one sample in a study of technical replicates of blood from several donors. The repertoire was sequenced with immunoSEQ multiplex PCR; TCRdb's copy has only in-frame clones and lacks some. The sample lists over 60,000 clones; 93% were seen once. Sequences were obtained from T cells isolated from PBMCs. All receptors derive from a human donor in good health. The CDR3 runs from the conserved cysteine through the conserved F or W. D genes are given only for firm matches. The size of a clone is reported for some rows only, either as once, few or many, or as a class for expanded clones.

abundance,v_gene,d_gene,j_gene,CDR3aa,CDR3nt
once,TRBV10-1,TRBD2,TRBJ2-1,CASSPGLAGGINSYNEQFF,TGCGCCAGCAGTCCCGGACTAGCGGGGGGGATTAATTCCTACAATGAGCAGTTCTTC
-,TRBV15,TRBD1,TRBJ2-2,CATSSRTGDTGELFF,TGTGCCACCAGCAGTCGGACAGGGGACACCGGGGAGCTGTTTTTT
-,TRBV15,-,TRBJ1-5,CATSSSDQPQHF,TGTGCCACCAGCAGCTCCGATCAGCCCCAGCATTTT
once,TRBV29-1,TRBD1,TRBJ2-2,CSVVGRGTVNTGELFF,TGCAGCGTTGTGGGAAGGGGGACAGTTAACACCGGGGAGCTGTTTTTT
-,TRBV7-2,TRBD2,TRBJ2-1,CASSRGTSRNNEQFF,TGTGCCAGCAGCCGGGGGACTAGCCGAAACAATGAGCAGTTCTTC
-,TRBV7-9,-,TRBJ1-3,CASSLVARATDTIYF,TGTGCCAGCAGCTTAGTAGCCAGGGCAACGGACACCATATATTTT
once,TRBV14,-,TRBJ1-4,CASSRRGREKLFF,TGTGCCAGCAGCCGGAGGGGTCGAGAAAAACTGTTTTTT
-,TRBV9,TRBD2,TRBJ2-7,CASSPGLAGALAYEQYF,TGTGCCAGCAGCCCGGGACTAGCGGGGGCTCTGGCCTACGAGCAGTACTTC
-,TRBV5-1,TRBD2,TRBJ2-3,CASSFLAGITDTQYF,TGCGCCAGCAGCTTTCTAGCGGGGATCACAGATACGCAGTATTTT
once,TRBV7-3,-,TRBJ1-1,CASSLQQMTEAFF,TGTGCCAGCAGCTTGCAACAGATGACTGAAGCTTTCTTT
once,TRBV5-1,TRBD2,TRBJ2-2,CASSWAIGLAGESPANTGELFF,TGCGCCAGCAGCTGGGCGATAGGACTAGCGGGAGAGTCCCCCGCGAACACCGGGGAGCTGTTTTTT
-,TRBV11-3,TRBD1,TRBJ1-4,CASSPGQGVDKLFF,TGTGCCAGCAGCCCGGGACAGGGGGTTGACAAACTGTTTTTT
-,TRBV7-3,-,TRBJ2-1,CASSLSTRGNEQFF,TGTGCCAGCAGCCTTAGCACCCGCGGCAATGAGCAGTTCTTC
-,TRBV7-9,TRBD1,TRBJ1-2,CASSLDPTGGTF,TGTGCCAGCAGCTTAGACCCGACAGGGGGCACCTTC
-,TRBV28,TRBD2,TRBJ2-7,CASRSGTRVGYEQYF,TGTGCCAGCAGATCCGGGACTAGAGTCGGCTACGAGCAGTACTTC
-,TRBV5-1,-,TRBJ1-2,CASSPLAGPGLFNYGYTF,TGCGCCAGCAGCCCTTTAGCGGGCCCGGGGCTCTTTAACTATGGCTACACCTTC
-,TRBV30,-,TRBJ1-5,CAWSPAVRGQPQHF,TGTGCCTGGAGCCCCGCCGTTAGGGGTCAGCCCCAGCATTTT
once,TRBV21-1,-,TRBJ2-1,CASSTTGEGEQFF,TGTGCCAGCAGCACCACAGGGGAAGGTGAGCAGTTCTTC
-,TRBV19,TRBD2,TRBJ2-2,CAMRTSGGAGELFF,TGTGCCATGAGGACTAGCGGGGGAGCCGGGGAGCTGTTTTTT
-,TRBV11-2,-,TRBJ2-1,CASSLDIGGRNEQFF,TGTGCCAGCAGCCTGGATATCGGAGGGCGGAATGAGCAGTTCTTC
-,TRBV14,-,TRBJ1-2,CASSQGSEGFYGYTF,TGTGCCAGCAGCCAAGGTTCGGAGGGATTCTATGGCTACACCTTC
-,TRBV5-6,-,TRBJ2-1,CASSLTGIHEQFF,TGTGCCAGCAGCTTGACAGGGATCCATGAGCAGTTCTTC
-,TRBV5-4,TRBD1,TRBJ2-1,CASSLEQGAYNEQFF,TGTGCCAGCAGCTTGGAGCAGGGGGCCTACAATGAGCAGTTCTTC
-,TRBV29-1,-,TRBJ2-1,CSGVERTTYNEQFF,TGCAGCGGGGTCGAGCGAACGACTTACAATGAGCAGTTCTTC
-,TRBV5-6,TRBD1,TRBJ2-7,CASSPGSGTGAYEQYF,TGTGCCAGCAGCCCTGGGTCCGGGACAGGTGCCTACGAGCAGTACTTC
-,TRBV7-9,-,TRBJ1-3,CASSPRRQGRGNTIYF,TGTGCCAGCAGCCCTAGGAGGCAGGGGCGGGGAAACACCATATATTTT
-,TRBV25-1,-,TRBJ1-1,CASSESRLKRGTEAFF,TGTGCCAGCAGTGAATCTAGGTTAAAGAGGGGGACTGAAGCTTTCTTT
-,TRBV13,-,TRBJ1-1,CASSLQGVRTEAFF,TGTGCCAGCAGCTTACAGGGTGTTAGGACTGAAGCTTTCTTT
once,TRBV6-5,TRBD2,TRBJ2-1,CASSDGGGLSNEQFF,TGTGCCAGCAGCGACGGGGGGGGTCTGAGCAATGAGCAGTTCTTC
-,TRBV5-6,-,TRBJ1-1,CASSLGGVETEAFF,TGTGCCAGCAGCTTGGGGGGGGTGGAAACTGAAGCTTTCTTT
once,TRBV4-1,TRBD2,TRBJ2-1,CASSQERRGAGAYNEQFF,TGCGCCAGCAGCCAAGAACGGCGGGGAGCGGGGGCGTACAATGAGCAGTTCTTC
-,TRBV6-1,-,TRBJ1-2,CASSGTLQGYYGYTF,TGTGCCAGCAGTGGTACGCTCCAGGGGTACTATGGCTACACCTTC